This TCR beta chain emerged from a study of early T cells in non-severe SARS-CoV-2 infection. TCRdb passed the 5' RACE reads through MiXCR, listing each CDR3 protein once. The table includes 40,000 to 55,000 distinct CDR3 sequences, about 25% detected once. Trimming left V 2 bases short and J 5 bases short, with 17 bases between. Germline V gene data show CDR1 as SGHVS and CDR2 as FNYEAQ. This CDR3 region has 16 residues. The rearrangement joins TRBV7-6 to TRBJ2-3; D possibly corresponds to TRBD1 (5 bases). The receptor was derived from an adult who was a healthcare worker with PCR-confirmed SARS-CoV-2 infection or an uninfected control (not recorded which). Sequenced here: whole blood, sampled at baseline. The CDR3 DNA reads TGTGCCAGCAGCTTATACCCATCAGGGAAAGGAGATACGCAGTATTTT. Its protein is CASSLYPSGKGDTQYF. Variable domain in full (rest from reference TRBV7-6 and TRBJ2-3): GAGVSQSPRYKVTKRGQDVALRCDPISGHVSLYWYRQALGQGPEFLTYFNYEAQQDKSGLPNDRFSAERPEGSISTLTIQRTEQRDSAMYRCASSLYPSGKGDTQYFGPGTRLTVL.